The rows below give T cell receptor beta chains drawn from one sample of a study of metastatic and nonmetastatic thyroid tumors. MiXCR was used by TCRdb to re-call the PCR reads. Counted here are around 23,000 clones, about 20% occurring once; the ten biggest clones make up about 30%. The material sequenced was blood. The receptors were gathered from a male donor with papillary thyroid cancer or a benign thyroid nodule (not recorded which). Some clones in this sample may be carry-over from other donors' samples. CDR3s include the opening cysteine and the closing phenylalanine or tryptophan. Clone size, where shown, is once, few, many, or a class for clones that have expanded.

j_call	clone_size	v_call	cdr3_aa
TRBJ2-1	NA	TRBV20-1	CSAPGTSGRDEQFF
TRBJ1-2	many	TRBV19	CASSIGGQSPGYTF
TRBJ1-1	many	TRBV20-1	CSAPGGSDTEAFF
TRBJ2-2	many	TRBV12-3/TRBV12-4	CASRSGLSNTGELFF
TRBJ2-3	many	TRBV18	CASSPGGTDTQYF
TRBJ2-1	many	TRBV6-4	CASSVDSNNEQFF
TRBJ1-2	NA	TRBV6-1	CASCQVSFGYTF
TRBJ1-1	NA	TRBV30	CAWSLGGVMNTEAFF
TRBJ1-1	many	TRBV29-1	CSAIKGQGPPEAFF
TRBJ2-2	NA	TRBV11-3	CASNGAGVWELFF
TRBJ2-3	many	TRBV9	CASSVDQGRDTQYF